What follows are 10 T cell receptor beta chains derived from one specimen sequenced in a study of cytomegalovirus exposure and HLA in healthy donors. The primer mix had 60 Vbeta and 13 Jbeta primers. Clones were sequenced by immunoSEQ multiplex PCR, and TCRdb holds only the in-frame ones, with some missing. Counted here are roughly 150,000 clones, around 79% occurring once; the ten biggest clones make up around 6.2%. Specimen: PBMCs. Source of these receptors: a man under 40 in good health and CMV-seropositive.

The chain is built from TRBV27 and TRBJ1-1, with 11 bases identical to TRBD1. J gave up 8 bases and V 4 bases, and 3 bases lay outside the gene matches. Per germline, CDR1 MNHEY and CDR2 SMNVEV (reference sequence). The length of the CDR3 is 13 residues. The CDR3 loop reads CASSYGQGAEAFF. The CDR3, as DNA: TGTGCCAGCAGTTACGGACAGGGGGCGGAAGCTTTCTTT.

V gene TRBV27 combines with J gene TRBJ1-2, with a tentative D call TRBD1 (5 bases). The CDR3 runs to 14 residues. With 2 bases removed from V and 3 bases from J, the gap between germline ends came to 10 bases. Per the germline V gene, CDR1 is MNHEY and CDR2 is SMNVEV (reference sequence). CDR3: CASSLRGRDYGYTF. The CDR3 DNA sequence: TGTGCCAGCAGTTTAAGGGGCCGGGACTATGGCTACACCTTC.

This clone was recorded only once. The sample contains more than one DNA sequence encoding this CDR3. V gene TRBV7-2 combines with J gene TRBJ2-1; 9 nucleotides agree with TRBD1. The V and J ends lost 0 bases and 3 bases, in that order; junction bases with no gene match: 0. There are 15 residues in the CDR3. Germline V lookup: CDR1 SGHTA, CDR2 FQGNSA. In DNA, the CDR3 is TGTGCCAGCAGCTTAGCGGGACAGGGCTACAATGAGCAGTTCTTC. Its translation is CASSLAGQGYNEQFF.

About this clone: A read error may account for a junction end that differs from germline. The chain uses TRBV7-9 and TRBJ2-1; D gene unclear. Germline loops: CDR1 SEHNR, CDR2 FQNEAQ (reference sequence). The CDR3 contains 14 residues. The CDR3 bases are TGTTCCAGCAGCTTTGGCGTCCTGGGCGATGAGCAGTTCTTC. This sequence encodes CSSSFGVLGDEQFF.

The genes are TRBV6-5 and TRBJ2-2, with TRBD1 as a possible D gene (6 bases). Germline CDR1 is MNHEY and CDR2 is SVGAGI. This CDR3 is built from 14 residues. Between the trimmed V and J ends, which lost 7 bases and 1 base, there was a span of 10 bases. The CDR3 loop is CASMGQLNTGELFF. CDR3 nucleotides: TGTGCCAGCATGGGACAATTGAACACCGGGGAGCTGTTTTTT.

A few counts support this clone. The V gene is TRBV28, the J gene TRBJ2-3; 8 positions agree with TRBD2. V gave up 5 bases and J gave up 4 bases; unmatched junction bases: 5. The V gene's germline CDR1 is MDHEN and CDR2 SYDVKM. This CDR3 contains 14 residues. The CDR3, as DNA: TGTGCCAGCAGTCTCGGGGGGGCGGCAGATACGCAGTATTTT. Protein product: CASSLGGAADTQYF.

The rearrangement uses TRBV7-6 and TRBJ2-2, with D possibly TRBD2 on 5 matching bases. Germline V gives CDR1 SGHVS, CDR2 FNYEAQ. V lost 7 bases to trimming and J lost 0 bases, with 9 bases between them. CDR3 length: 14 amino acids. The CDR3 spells CASTGLTNTGELFF. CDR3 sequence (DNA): TGTGCCAGCACTGGACTGACGAACACCGGGGAGCTGTTTTTT.

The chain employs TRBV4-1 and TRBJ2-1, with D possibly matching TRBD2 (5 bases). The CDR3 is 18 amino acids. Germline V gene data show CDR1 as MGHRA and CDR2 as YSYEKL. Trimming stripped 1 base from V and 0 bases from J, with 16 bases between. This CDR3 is CASSQADLVGSSYNEQFF. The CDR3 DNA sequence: TGCGCCAGCAGCCAAGCGGACCTAGTAGGGAGCTCCTACAATGAGCAGTTCTTC.

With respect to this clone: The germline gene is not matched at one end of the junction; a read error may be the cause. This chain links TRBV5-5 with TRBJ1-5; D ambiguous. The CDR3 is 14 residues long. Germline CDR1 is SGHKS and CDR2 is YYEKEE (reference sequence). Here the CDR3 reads CASSFGSGAQSQHF. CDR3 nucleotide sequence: TGTGCCAGCAGCTTCGGTTCAGGCGCTCAGTCCCAGCATTTT.

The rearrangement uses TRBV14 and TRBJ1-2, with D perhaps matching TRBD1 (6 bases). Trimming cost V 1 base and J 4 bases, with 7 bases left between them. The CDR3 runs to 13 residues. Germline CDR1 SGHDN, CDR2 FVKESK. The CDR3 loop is CASSQGRGYGYTF. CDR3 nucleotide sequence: TGTGCCAGCAGCCAAGGCAGGGGCTATGGCTACACCTTC.